This entry features one T cell receptor beta chain sequence. The CDR3 has 14 amino acids. Germline values: CDR1 MRHNA, CDR2 SNTAGT. V lost 6 bases, J lost 12 bases, and 13 bases stayed unmatched. This specimen belongs to a study of control samples from healthy donors and cancer patients. Only in-frame clones appear in the TCRdb table, and some are missing; sequencing was by immunoSEQ multiplex PCR. In the table there are approximately 86,000 clones, 85% to 95% of which are singletons. J is TRBJ2-1 and V is TRBV6-4, with 8 bases identical to TRBD1. The clonotype was recovered from a woman aged 30 to 39 in good health. Source material: blood. DNA for the CDR3: TGTGCCAGCAGACGCGACAGGGGTTGGAGTGGGCAGTTCTTC. Encoded protein: CASRRDRGWSGQFF.